This record concerns one T cell receptor beta chain sequence. This entry comes from a study of blood T cell repertoires in COVID-19. The V gene end was trimmed by 3 bases and the J gene end by 1 base; junction bases not matched to a gene: 6. CDR3 size: 16 residues. CDR1 and CDR2 (germline): SGHRS, YFSETQ. Some clones are missing from TCRdb's copy, which holds only in-frame ones; the method was immunoSEQ multiplex PCR. This table holds more than 150,000 clones, roughly 87% found once. The TCR comes from a woman aged 50 to 65 who had recovered from COVID-19. The sequenced sample was PBMCs or T cells enriched from blood (not recorded which). The gene calls are TRBV5-1 and TRBJ2-3, with 9 positions matching TRBD1. The CDR3 reads CASSSGTGFGTDTQYF. The CDR3 DNA follows: TGCGCCAGCAGCTCCGGGACAGGGTTCGGCACAGATACGCAGTATTTT.